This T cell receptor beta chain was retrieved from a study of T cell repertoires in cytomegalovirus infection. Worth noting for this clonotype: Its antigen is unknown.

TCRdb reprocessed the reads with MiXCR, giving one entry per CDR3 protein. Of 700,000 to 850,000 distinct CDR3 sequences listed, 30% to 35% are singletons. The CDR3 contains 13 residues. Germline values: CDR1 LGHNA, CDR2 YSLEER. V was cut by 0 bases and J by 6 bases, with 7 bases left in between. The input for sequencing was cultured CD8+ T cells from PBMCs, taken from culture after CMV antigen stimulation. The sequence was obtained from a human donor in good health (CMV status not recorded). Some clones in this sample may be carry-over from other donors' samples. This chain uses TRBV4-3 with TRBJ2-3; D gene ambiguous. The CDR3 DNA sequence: TGCGCCAGCAGCCAAGACGAGGCTGATACGCAGTATTTT. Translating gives CASSQDEADTQYF.